This entry describes one T cell receptor (beta chain). Its specificity is unknown. Researchers made TCR cDNA using 5'RACE template switching, and this step added a universal primer site and UMIs. TCRdb fed the 5' RACE reads into MiXCR, producing one record per CDR3 protein. The table has hundreds of thousands of distinct CDR3 sequences, about 12% seen once. This entry belongs to a study of T cells after yellow fever vaccination. Study-level findings and limits: Compared with primary, the secondary response was weaker and peaked at day 5, not 15.

The source material was PBMCs, sampled on the day of the yellow fever booster vaccination. The clonotype originates from a man between 25 and 39 years old who received the YFV17D yellow fever vaccine.

CDR3 residues: CSAGHSYEQYF. CDR3 nucleotides: TGCAGTGCTGGACACTCCTACGAGCAGTACTTC. The rearrangement joins TRBV20-1 to TRBJ2-7; tentatively, D is TRBD1 (5 bases). The germline V gene has CDR1 DFQATT and CDR2 SNEGSKA (reference sequence). CDR3 size: 11 residues. Trimming removed 5 bases from V and 0 bases from J, with 5 bases in between.